Given below is one T cell receptor beta chain in context. What it binds is unknown. The data were obtained in a study of identical twins. MiXCR was run by TCRdb on the 5' RACE reads, yielding one entry per CDR3 protein. The table records approximately 1.8 million distinct CDR3 sequences, around 29% of them present only once. Overall study results and limits: Insertions were fewer in abundant cord blood beta clonotypes, whereas memory repertoires showed none of this pattern. Weaker excess twin sharing was seen among beta out-of-frame sequences.

Trimming took off 0 bases at V and 1 base at J, with 2 bases between the two ends. From germline, CDR1 is GTSNPN and CDR2 SVGIG (reference sequence). The CDR3 is made up of 12 amino acids. This clonotype was obtained from a newborn girl in good health. The sequencing input was cord blood. V and J are TRBV30 and TRBJ2-3, with unresolved D. The CDR3 sequence: CAWSVRTDTQYF. CDR3 in DNA: TGTGCCTGGAGTGTACGCACAGATACGCAGTATTTT. Complete variable domain (other parts from reference TRBV30 and TRBJ2-3): SQTIHQWPATLVQPVGSPLSLECTVEGTSNPNLYWYRQAAGRGLQLLFYSVGIGQISSEVPQNLSASRPQDRQFILSSKKLLLSDSGFYLCAWSVRTDTQYFGPGTRLTVL.